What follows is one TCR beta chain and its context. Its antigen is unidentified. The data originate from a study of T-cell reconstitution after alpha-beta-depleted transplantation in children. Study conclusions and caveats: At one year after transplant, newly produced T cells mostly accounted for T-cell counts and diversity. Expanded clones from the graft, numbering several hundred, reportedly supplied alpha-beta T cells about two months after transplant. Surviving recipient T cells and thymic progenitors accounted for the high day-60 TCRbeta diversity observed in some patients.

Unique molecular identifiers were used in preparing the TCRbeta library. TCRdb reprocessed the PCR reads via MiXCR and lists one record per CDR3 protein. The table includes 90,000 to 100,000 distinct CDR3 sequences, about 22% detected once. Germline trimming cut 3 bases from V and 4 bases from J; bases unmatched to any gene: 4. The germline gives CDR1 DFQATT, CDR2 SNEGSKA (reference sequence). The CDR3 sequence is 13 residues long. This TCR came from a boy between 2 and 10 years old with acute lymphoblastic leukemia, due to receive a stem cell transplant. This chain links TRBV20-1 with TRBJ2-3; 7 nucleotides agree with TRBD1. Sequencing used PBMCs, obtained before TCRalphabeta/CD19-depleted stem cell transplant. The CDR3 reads CSASGRGPDTQYF. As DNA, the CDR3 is TGCAGTGCTAGCGGAAGGGGGCCAGATACGCAGTATTTT.